This record concerns one TCR beta chain sequence. Its antigen specificity is not known. No qualities accompany the bases; no much larger clone lies one base away. Per the germline V gene, SGHTA is the CDR1 and FQGNSA is the CDR2. The junction carries 12 bases between V and J, which are trimmed by 5 bases and 7 bases respectively. Including cysteine and phenylalanine, the CDR3 has 14 amino acids. The read is trimmed to its CDR3 DNA, 42 bases read in frame from base 1. This sample is part of a study of Ad26.COV2.S vaccination and SARS-CoV-2 variants listed by TCRdb under 2021. Regarding the study in general: Donors in the vaccine arm were drawn from COV1001, a multicentre, randomized, double-blind, placebo-controlled phase I-IIa trial testing Ad26.COV2.S in healthy adults. Dosing of Ad26.COV2.S was intramuscular, at either 5x10^10 or 1x10^11 viral particles, delivered as one shot or as two shots spaced 56 days apart. TCRbeta repertoire sequencing served as the tool for gauging how specific and how broad the SARS-CoV-2-reactive T cell receptors were following Ad26.COV2.S vaccination. The TCR-sequenced set comprised roughly 30 samples: 19 Ad26.COV2.S vaccine recipients, 5 placebo recipients and 8 SARS-CoV-2 convalescent individuals. Participants in the trial were split at random into five groups of five each, receiving low-dose or high-dose Ad26.COV2.S once or twice, or else placebo on both occasions. Throughout the experiments and outcome assessment, investigators stayed blinded to trial group allocation. General study outcomes and caveats: The study was not powered for comparison of responses between vaccine doses or regimens. The authors noted that the TCR breadth and depth analyses may have underestimated total T cell responses. After vaccination, spike-specific CD8+ and CD4+ T cell responses were reported to show substantial breadth. Vaccine and placebo recipients had comparable non-spike TCR breadth, which fits with the vaccine containing only spike. Ad26.COV2.S recipients had higher spike-specific TCR breadth than placebo recipients (P = 0.0014).

The immunoSEQ Assay was used to sequence TCRbeta CDR3 regions. After extraction, genomic DNA underwent amplification by bias-controlled multiplex PCR, followed by high-throughput sequencing. The authors processed their data as follows. To quantify the absolute abundance of every unique TCRbeta CDR3 region, sequences were collapsed and filtered. Usable DNA was measured by amplifying reference genes present in all nucleated cells, and TCRbeta template counts were normalized to that usable DNA to estimate T cell fraction. Repertoire TCRs were annotated as SARS-CoV-2-specific when V gene, CDR3 amino acid sequence and J gene were exactly matched to a known reactive TCR set. The reference SARS-CoV-2 TCR set was derived from MIRA and filtered for enrichment in COVID-19-positive ImmuneCODE repertoires, a step that removed public or cross-reactive TCRs. Drawing on the MIRA antigens, annotated TCRs were analysed further at the level of specific ORF or position within ORF. Breadth was defined as the number of annotated unique rearrangements divided by the total number of unique productive rearrangements, and depth was defined as the summed frequency of the annotated unique rearrangements. TCR breadth was compared between groups using two-sided Wilcoxon rank-sum tests. Sourced from immuneACCESS, this table was stored by TCRdb with only in-frame sequences that have V and J called. A share of the clones is absent; for the studies checked, an unresolved V gene accounts for under half, and the remainder has no known explanation. V, J and clone size were drawn from that table, and D and trimming were deduced from the DNA. For this sample the table gives around 310,000 clones, of which roughly 90% were detected only once. The ten largest clones add up to 4.5% to 5.5% of the sample.

The sample's treatment or condition label, in plain terms: 19 received Ad26.COV2.S at low or high dose, single or two shots; roughly 5 received placebo; per-sample allocation not given. Repertoires of vaccine and placebo recipients were sequenced from samples collected on day 63 after the first injection. In Cohort 1b, about 27 adults aged 18-55 years were enrolled at a single site in Boston, USA, between 29 July and 7 August 2020. As a vaccine, Ad26.COV2.S was a replication-incompetent adenovirus type 26 vector that expressed a prefusion-stabilized SARS-CoV-2 spike protein derived from the original Wuhan strain.

The material sequenced was peripheral blood, taken in a trial of Ad26.COV2.S vaccine versus placebo. The rearranged segments are TRBV7-2 and TRBJ1-6; TRBD1 is possibly the D segment (5 matching bases). This TCR derives from a person aged 18-60 years who received the Ad26.COV2.S COVID-19 vaccine or a placebo. The CDR3 is CASSPGTVNSPLHF. The DNA sequence is TGTGCCAGCAGCCCCGGGACGGTAAATTCACCCCTCCACTTT.